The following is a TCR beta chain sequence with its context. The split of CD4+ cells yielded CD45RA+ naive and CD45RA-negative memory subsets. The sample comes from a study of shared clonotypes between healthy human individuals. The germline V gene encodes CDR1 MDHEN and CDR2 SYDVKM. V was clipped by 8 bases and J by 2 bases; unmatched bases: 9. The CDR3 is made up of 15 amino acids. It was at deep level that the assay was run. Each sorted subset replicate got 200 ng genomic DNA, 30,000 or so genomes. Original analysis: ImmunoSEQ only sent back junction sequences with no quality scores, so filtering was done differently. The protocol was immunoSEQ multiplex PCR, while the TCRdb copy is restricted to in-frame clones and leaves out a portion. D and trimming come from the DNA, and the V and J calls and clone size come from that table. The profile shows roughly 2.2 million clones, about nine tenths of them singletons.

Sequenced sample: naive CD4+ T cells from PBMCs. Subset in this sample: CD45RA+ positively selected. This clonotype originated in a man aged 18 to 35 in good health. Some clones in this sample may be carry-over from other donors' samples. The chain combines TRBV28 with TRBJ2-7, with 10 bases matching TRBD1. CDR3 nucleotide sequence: TGTGCCAGCCAACCCCGGGACAGGGGAACCTACGAGCAGTACTTC. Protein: CASQPRDRGTYEQYF.